This T cell receptor beta chain appears in the sequencing data of a study of OX40 agonist ivuxolimab in advanced cancers. Study summary: The study treated patients with ivuxolimab, an agonistic anti-OX40 (CD134) antibody.

Profiled with immunoSEQ multiplex PCR; TCRdb holds only in-frame clones, not every one. The sample shows some 86,000 clones, more than 85% of them seen only once. The TCR was taken from an adult with an advanced solid tumor such as melanoma, head and neck, liver or kidney cancer. The sequencing used CD4+ or CD8+ T cells sorted from blood, collected in a trial of the OX40 agonist ivuxolimab.

CDR3 amino acids: CASSLAQGRSGELFF. The CDR3 DNA is TGCGCCAGCAGCTTGGCTCAGGGACGGAGTGGGGAGCTGTTTTTT. The chain joins TRBV5-1 to TRBJ2-2, with D possibly being TRBD1 or TRBD2 (5 bases each). The CDR3 is made up of 15 amino acids. Trimming took 0 bases from V and 8 from J, leaving 14 bases between them. Germline V lookup: CDR1 SGHRS, CDR2 YFSETQ.